The 9 T cell receptor beta chains below all came from one sample that was sequenced in a study of blood T cell repertoires in COVID-19. Clones were read by immunoSEQ multiplex PCR, and TCRdb kept only the in-frame ones, dropping some. The sample has approximately 220,000 clones, roughly 80% seen once; the top ten hold approximately 1.4%. Sequenced input: PBMCs or T cells enriched from blood (not recorded which). These receptors all stem from a middle-aged woman with acute COVID-19.

Written as DNA, the CDR3 is TGCGCCAGCAGCCAAGATCCCCTCAGTCCAAGCACAGATACGCAGTATTTT. Its protein is CASSQDPLSPSTDTQYF. The V call is TRBV4-1, the J call TRBJ2-3; D is unclear. Trimming pared 0 bases from V and 0 bases from J, leaving 13 bases between. Germline CDR1 and CDR2: MGHRA and YSYEKL. The CDR3 consists of 17 residues.

The rearrangement links TRBV5-4 to TRBJ1-4, with TRBD1 as a possible D gene (5 bases). V lost 5 bases and J 4 bases, leaving 15 bases between the germline ends. The CDR3 runs 15 residues. From germline, CDR1 is SGHNT and CDR2 YYREEE (reference sequence). Here the CDR3 DNA reads TGTGCCAGCAGTTCGCACCACGGGGGTAATGAAAAACTGTTTTTT. Translation: CASSSHHGGNEKLFF.

The chain couples TRBV27 to TRBJ1-1; TRBD1 aligns across 9 bases. J was trimmed by 0 bases and V by 6 bases; bases with no gene match: 8. Germline assignment: CDR1 MNHEY and CDR2 SMNVEV (reference sequence). This CDR3 is 16 amino acids long. The CDR3 is CASRDGQGRMNTEAFF. Written as DNA, the CDR3 is TGTGCCAGCAGGGATGGACAGGGGCGGATGAACACTGAAGCTTTCTTT.

The chain combines TRBV18 with TRBJ1-2, with 10 bases fitting TRBD1. Germline V CDR1 and CDR2: KGHSH, LQKENI. The V gene end was trimmed by 3 bases and the J gene end by 0 bases; junction bases not matched to a gene: 4. The CDR3 is 16 amino acids. The CDR3, as DNA: TGTGCCAGCTCACCCGGGACAGGGGATACTAACTATGGCTACACCTTC. Translated, it gives CASSPGTGDTNYGYTF. Combining the CDR3 with reference TRBV18 and TRBJ1-2 gives the whole variable domain NAGVMQNPRHLVRRRGQEARLRCSPMKGHSHVYWYRQLPEEGLKFMVYLQKENIIDESGMPKERFSAEFPKEGPSILRIQQVVRGDSAAYFCASSPGTGDTNYGYTFGSGTRLTVV.

The genes are TRBV28 and TRBJ2-7; 8 bases are a match to TRBD1. The trim removed 8 bases at V and 2 bases at J, leaving 2 bases unmatched. The CDR3 consists of 12 residues. Germline V gene data show CDR1 as MDHEN and CDR2 as SYDVKM. CDR3 nucleotide sequence: TGTGCCAGCCGACAGGGGACCTACGAGCAGTACTTC. It yields the protein CASRQGTYEQYF.

This chain joins TRBV19 and TRBJ2-1, with TRBD2 identical over 7 bases. The CDR3 loop spans 13 amino acids. Germline V lookup: CDR1 LNHDA, CDR2 SQIVND (reference sequence). Trimming took 3 bases from V and 8 from J; bases not matched to a gene: 4. The DNA for the CDR3 is TGTGCCAGTAGTATTGGCGGGAGTTATGAGCAGTTCTTC. It specifies CASSIGGSYEQFF.

This rearrangement joins TRBV5-6 to TRBJ1-3; unclear D gene. With 1 base removed from V and 2 bases from J, the gap between germline ends came to 4 bases. Germline V gives CDR1 SGHDT, CDR2 YYEEEE. There are 13 residues in the CDR3. Written as DNA, the CDR3 is TGTGCCAGCAGCTTGTATGCTGGAAACACCATATATTTT. It specifies CASSLYAGNTIYF.

The chain carries TRBV11-2 and TRBJ2-5, with 14 bases fitting TRBD2. The CDR3 contains 17 residues. Germline assignment: CDR1 SGHAT and CDR2 FQNNGV. The V and J ends lost 1 base and 2 bases, in that order; junction bases with no gene match: 3. The chain's CDR3 is CASSLGTSGGTQETQYF. CDR3 sequence (DNA): TGTGCCAGCAGCTTAGGGACTAGCGGGGGGACTCAAGAGACCCAGTACTTC.

This chain connects TRBV19 to TRBJ2-2; 12 bases are shared with TRBD1. Germline CDR1 LNHDA, CDR2 SQIVND (reference sequence). The ends lost 7 bases at V and 5 bases at J; junction bases unmatched: 8. The CDR3 spans 16 residues. CDR3 DNA sequence: TGTGCCAGTAATCTCGGGACAGGGGGCTTTACCGGGGAGCTGTTTTTT. Amino acids: CASNLGTGGFTGELFF.